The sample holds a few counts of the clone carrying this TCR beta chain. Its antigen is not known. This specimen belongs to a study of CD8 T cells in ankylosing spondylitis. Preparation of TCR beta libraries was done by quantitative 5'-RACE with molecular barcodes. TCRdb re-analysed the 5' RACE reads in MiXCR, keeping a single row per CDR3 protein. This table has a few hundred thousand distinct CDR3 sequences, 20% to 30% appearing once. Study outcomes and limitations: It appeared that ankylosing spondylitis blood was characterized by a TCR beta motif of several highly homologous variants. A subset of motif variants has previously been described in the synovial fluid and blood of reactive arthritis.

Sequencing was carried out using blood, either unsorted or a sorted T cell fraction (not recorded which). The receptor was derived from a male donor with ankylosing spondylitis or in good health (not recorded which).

The CDR3 bases are TGTGCCAGCAGCCACGCGGGGGGCGTCTATGAGCAGTTCTTC. This encodes CASSHAGGVYEQFF. The rearrangement links TRBV6-1 to TRBJ2-1; 8 bases match TRBD2. The CDR3 is 14 amino acids. V was clipped by 6 bases and J by 8 bases; unmatched bases: 9. Germline V gene data show CDR1 as MNHNS and CDR2 as SASEGT.